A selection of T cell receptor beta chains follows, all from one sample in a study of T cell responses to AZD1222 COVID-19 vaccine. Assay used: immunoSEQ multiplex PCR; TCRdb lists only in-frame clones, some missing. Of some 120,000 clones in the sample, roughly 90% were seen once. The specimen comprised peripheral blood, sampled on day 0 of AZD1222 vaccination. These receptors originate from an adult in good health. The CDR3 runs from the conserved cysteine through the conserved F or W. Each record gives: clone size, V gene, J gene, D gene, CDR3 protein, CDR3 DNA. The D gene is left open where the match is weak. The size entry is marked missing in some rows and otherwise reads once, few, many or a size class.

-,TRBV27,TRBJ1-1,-,CASKRTANTEAFF,TGTGCCAGCAAGAGGACAGCGAACACTGAAGCTTTCTTT
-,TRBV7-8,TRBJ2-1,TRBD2,CASSPAGGAEQFF,TGTGCCAGCAGCCCCGCCGGGGGGGCTGAGCAGTTCTTC
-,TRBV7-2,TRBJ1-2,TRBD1,CASKTGTGTLLDTF,TGTGCCAGCAAGACCGGGACAGGGACTCTACTGGACACCTTC
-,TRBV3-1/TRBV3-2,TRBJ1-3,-,CASSQSSRNTIYF,TGTGCCAGCAGCCAAAGTTCCAGAAACACCATATATTTT
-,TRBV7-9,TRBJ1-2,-,CASSDTNNYGYTF,TGTGCCAGCAGCGACACTAATAACTATGGCTACACCTTC
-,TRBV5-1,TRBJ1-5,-,CASRPLPGQGQPQHF,TGCGCCAGCAGACCCCTGCCCGGGCAGGGTCAGCCCCAGCATTTT
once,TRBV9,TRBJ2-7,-,CASSVGVPSHEQYF,TGTGCCAGCAGCGTAGGGGTCCCATCCCACGAGCAGTACTTC
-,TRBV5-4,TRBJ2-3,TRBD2,CAYLEREGADTQYF,TGTGCGTATTTGGAGCGGGAGGGTGCAGATACGCAGTATTTT
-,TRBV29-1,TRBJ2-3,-,CSVVDSSSFKQYF,TGCAGCGTTGTCGACAGCTCTTCATTCAAGCAGTATTTT
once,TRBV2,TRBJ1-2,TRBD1,CASRRDSNYGYTF,TGTGCCAGCAGGAGGGACAGTAACTATGGCTACACCTTC
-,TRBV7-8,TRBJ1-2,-,CASSLEPELYGYTF,TGTGCCAGCAGCTTAGAACCGGAACTTTATGGCTACACCTTC
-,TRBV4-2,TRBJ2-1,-,CASSQLGWGPPSSYNEQFF,TGTGCCAGCAGCCAATTAGGGTGGGGCCCCCCGAGCTCCTACAATGAGCAGTTCTTC
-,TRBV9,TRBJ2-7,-,CASSATGQTYEQYF,TGTGCCAGCAGCGCCACGGGACAAACCTACGAGCAGTACTTC
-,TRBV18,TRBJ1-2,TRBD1,CASSPNTGQGAGGYTF,TGTGCCAGCTCACCAAACACGGGACAGGGGGCCGGAGGCTACACCTTC
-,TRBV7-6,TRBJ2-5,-,CASSPTSSGRETQYF,TGTGCCAGCAGCCCTACAAGCTCGGGACGGGAGACCCAGTACTTC
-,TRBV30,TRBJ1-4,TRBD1,CAWRGQGAVKELFF,TGTGCCTGGCGGGGACAGGGGGCCGTCAAAGAACTGTTTTTT
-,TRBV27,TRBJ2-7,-,CASSLMQSSYEQYF,TGTGCCAGCAGTTTAATGCAGAGCTCCTACGAGCAGTACTTC
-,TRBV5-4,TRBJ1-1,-,CASSGGGHRKAFF,TGTGCCAGCAGCGGCGGGGGCCATCGGAAGGCTTTCTTT
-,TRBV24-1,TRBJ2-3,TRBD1,CATSDSRGTGGPVTQYF,TGTGCCACCAGTGATTCCCGGGGGACAGGGGGTCCGGTTACGCAGTATTTT
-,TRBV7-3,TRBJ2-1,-,CASSLKPWRLMANEQFF,TGTGCCAGCAGCTTAAAACCGTGGAGACTAATGGCGAATGAGCAGTTCTTC
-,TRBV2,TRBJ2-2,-,CASELAKNTGELFF,TGTGCCAGCGAGTTGGCTAAAAACACCGGGGAGCTGTTTTTT
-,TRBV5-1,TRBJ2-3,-,CASSETHSDTQYF,TGCGCCAGCAGCGAGACCCATTCTGATACGCAGTATTTT
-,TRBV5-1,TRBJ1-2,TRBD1,CASSLAGGLNYGYTF,TGCGCCAGCAGCTTGGCAGGGGGGCTTAACTATGGCTACACCTTC
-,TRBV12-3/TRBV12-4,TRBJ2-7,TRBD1,CASSRDRGPYF,TGTGCCAGCAGTCGGGACAGGGGGCCGTACTTC
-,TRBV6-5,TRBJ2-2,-,CASSLIRERSGELFF,TGTGCCAGCAGCCTAATCAGGGAACGCTCCGGGGAGCTGTTTTTT
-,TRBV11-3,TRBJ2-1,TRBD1,CASSFDRGLYNEQFF,TGTGCCAGCAGCTTCGACAGGGGGCTTTACAATGAGCAGTTCTTC
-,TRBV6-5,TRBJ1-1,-,CASSYRGATTEAFF,TGTGCCAGCAGTTACCGGGGGGCGACCACTGAAGCTTTCTTT
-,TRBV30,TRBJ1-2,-,CAWSVAGNHYTF,TGTGCCTGGAGTGTAGCAGGAAATCATTACACCTTC
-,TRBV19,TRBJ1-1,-,CASSIRGGTEAFF,TGTGCCAGTAGTATAAGGGGGGGCACTGAAGCTTTCTTT
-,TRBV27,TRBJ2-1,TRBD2,CASSPWGGSASYNEQFF,TGTGCCAGCAGTCCCTGGGGCGGGAGTGCGTCCTACAATGAGCAGTTCTTC
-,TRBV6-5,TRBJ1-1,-,CASTGGDEAFF,TGTGCCAGCACGGGGGGAGATGAAGCTTTCTTT
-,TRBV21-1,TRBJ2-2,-,CASSKDGQAPTGELFF,TGTGCCAGCAGCAAGGACGGACAGGCCCCAACCGGGGAGCTGTTTTTT
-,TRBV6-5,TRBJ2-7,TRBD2,CASSYSGLADSYEQYF,TGTGCCAGCAGTTACTCGGGCCTAGCGGACTCCTACGAGCAGTACTTC
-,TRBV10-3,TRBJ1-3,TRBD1,CAISEGQGALGNTIYF,TGTGCCATCAGTGAGGGACAGGGGGCGCTTGGAAACACCATATATTTT
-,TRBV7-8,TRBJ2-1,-,CASSASAEDEQFF,TGTGCCAGCAGCGCTAGCGCGGAAGATGAGCAGTTCTTC
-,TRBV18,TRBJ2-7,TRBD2,CASSPRTSGNRGFSYEQYF,TGTGCCAGCTCACCACGGACTAGCGGGAATAGGGGCTTCTCCTACGAGCAGTACTTC
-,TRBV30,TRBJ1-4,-,CATNREWNEKLFF,TGTGCCACAAACCGGGAATGGAATGAAAAACTGTTTTTT
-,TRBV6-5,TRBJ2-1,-,CASSDSYNEQFF,TGTGCCAGCAGCGACTCGTACAATGAGCAGTTCTTC
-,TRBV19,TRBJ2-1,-,CASTELGSSYNEQFF,TGTGCCAGTACCGAGTTGGGCAGCTCCTACAATGAGCAGTTCTTC
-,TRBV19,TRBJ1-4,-,CASSLPGATNEKLFF,TGTGCCAGTAGTCTACCAGGGGCGACTAATGAAAAACTGTTTTTT
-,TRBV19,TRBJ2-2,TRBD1,CASHRDRGTGELFF,TGTGCCAGCCATCGGGACAGGGGTACCGGGGAGCTGTTTTTT
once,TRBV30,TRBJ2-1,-,CAWSRGPNSYNEQFF,TGTGCCTGGAGTAGGGGTCCAAACTCCTACAATGAGCAGTTCTTC
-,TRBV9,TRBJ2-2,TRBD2,CASSVVAGGTGELFF,TGTGCCAGCAGCGTAGTTGCGGGGGGGACCGGGGAGCTGTTTTTT
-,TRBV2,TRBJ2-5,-,CASSEYGGYF,TGTGCCAGCAGTGAATACGGCGGGTACTTC
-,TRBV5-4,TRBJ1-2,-,CASSPRPTRGNYGYTF,TGTGCCAGCAGCCCCCGGCCGACCCGGGGAAACTATGGCTACACCTTC
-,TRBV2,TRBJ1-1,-,CASGTDTNTEAFF,TGTGCCAGCGGTACCGACACAAACACTGAAGCTTTCTTT
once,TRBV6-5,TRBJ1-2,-,CASSYSGVNYGYTF,TGTGCCAGCAGTTACTCTGGGGTTAACTATGGCTACACCTTC
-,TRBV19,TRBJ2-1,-,CASSIRQGPYNEQFF,TGTGCCAGTAGTATTAGGCAGGGACCCTACAATGAGCAGTTCTTC
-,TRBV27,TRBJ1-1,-,CASSFWGREAFF,TGTGCCAGCAGTTTTTGGGGGAGGGAGGCTTTCTTT
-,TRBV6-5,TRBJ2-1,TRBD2,CASTEGRGGHNEQFF,TGTGCCAGCACCGAGGGGCGGGGGGGGCACAATGAGCAGTTCTTC